The source of this TCR beta chain is a study of blood T cell repertoires in COVID-19. Looking at the study overall: There were acute and convalescent COVID-19 samples, and they came from the United States, Italy and Spain. T cells, B-cell-depleted T cells, or PBMCs supplied cDNA or gDNA.

Assay: immunoSEQ multiplex PCR; the TCRdb copy retains only in-frame clones and omits some. The table records about 370,000 clones, more than 70% of them present only once. Germline trimming cut 4 bases from V and 6 bases from J; bases unmatched to any gene: 11. The CDR3 is 15 amino acids. In germline, CDR1 is MNHEY, CDR2 SVGEGT. Seattle patients were enrolled during active infection and followed longitudinally. The TCR comes from a woman aged 30 to 39 with COVID-19, enrolled during active disease. Sequenced material: peripheral blood. The chain links TRBV6-2 or TRBV6-3 to TRBJ1-2, with 7 bases that match TRBD1. The CDR3 here is CASSSSYTGVDGYTF. CDR3 nucleotides: TGTGCCAGCAGTTCGTCTTACACAGGGGTGGATGGCTACACCTTC.